Listed below are T cell receptor beta chains from one sample, sequenced in a study of CD8 T cells in Susac syndrome. TCRdb independently ran MiXCR on the immunoSEQ multiplex PCR reads; one entry per CDR3 protein. The data show around 170,000 distinct CDR3 sequences, nearly 97% seen once. The specimen sequenced was CD4+ T cells from PBMCs. The source is a human donor with Susac syndrome. Both conserved end residues are part of each CDR3. The D gene is left open where the match is weak. A row's size may be missing; if present it is once, few, many or a size class.

CDR3aa: CASSPDSDSKLFF
CDR3nt: TGTGCCAGCAGCCCTGACAGCGATTCTAAGCTGTTTTTT
v_gene: TRBV3-1
j_gene: TRBJ2-2
d_gene: .
abundance: .

CDR3aa: CSASEVAGTGSAQYF
CDR3nt: TGCAGTGCTAGCGAGGTAGCTGGGACAGGGAGCGCGCAGTACTTC
v_gene: TRBV20-1
j_gene: TRBJ2-7
d_gene: TRBD1
abundance: .

CDR3aa: CAGGQEETQYF
CDR3nt: TGTGCAGGGGGACAGGAAGAGACCCAGTACTTC
v_gene: TRBV7-9
j_gene: TRBJ2-5
d_gene: TRBD1
abundance: .

CDR3aa: CASRLTGTGHYEQYF
CDR3nt: TGTGCCAGCAGACTCACCGGGACAGGGCATTACGAGCAGTACTTC
v_gene: TRBV27
j_gene: TRBJ2-7
d_gene: TRBD1
abundance: once

CDR3aa: CASSPDNKETQYF
CDR3nt: TGCGCCAGCAGCCCGGACAACAAAGAGACCCAGTACTTC
v_gene: TRBV5-1
j_gene: TRBJ2-5
d_gene: .
abundance: .

CDR3aa: CASSPGTPRYNEQFF
CDR3nt: TGTGCCAGCAGCCCCGGGACTCCCCGTTACAATGAGCAGTTCTTC
v_gene: TRBV5-4
j_gene: TRBJ2-1
d_gene: .
abundance: .

CDR3aa: CASSPGQGSGFSYNEQFF
CDR3nt: TGTGCCAGCAGCCCGGGACAGGGGTCGGGGTTTAGCTACAATGAGCAGTTCTTC
v_gene: TRBV7-2
j_gene: TRBJ2-1
d_gene: TRBD1
abundance: once

CDR3aa: CASSYSHRGINSPLHF
CDR3nt: TGTGCCAGCAGTTACTCCCATCGGGGGATAAATTCACCCCTCCACTTT
v_gene: TRBV6-6
j_gene: TRBJ1-6
d_gene: .
abundance: once

CDR3aa: CASSLKRAPHYNEQFF
CDR3nt: TGTGCCAGCAGTCTAAAGAGGGCCCCCCACTACAATGAGCAGTTCTTC
v_gene: TRBV28
j_gene: TRBJ2-1
d_gene: .
abundance: .

CDR3aa: CASRSTGGTDTQYF
CDR3nt: TGTGCCAGCAGGTCGACAGGAGGGACAGATACGCAGTATTTT
v_gene: TRBV6-6
j_gene: TRBJ2-3
d_gene: .
abundance: .

CDR3aa: CAWSRGLDEEKLFF
CDR3nt: TGTGCCTGGAGTCGGGGACTAGATGAGGAAAAACTGTTTTTT
v_gene: TRBV30
j_gene: TRBJ1-4
d_gene: .
abundance: .

CDR3aa: CASSGRRDRAYNEQFF
CDR3nt: TGTGCCAGCAGTGGGAGACGGGACAGGGCGTACAATGAGCAGTTCTTC
v_gene: TRBV2
j_gene: TRBJ2-1
d_gene: TRBD1
abundance: .

CDR3aa: CSATGLDTEAFF
CDR3nt: TGCAGCGCGACAGGGCTGGACACTGAAGCTTTCTTT
v_gene: TRBV29-1
j_gene: TRBJ1-1
d_gene: TRBD1
abundance: .

CDR3aa: CASKGDRGANYGYTF
CDR3nt: TGTGCCAGCAAGGGAGACAGGGGAGCCAACTATGGCTACACCTTC
v_gene: TRBV27
j_gene: TRBJ1-2
d_gene: TRBD1
abundance: .

CDR3aa: CASSKHGLAYSTDTQYF
CDR3nt: TGTGCCAGCAGCAAACACGGACTAGCGTATAGCACAGATACGCAGTATTTT
v_gene: TRBV7-9
j_gene: TRBJ2-3
d_gene: TRBD2
abundance: .

CDR3aa: CASTLKAGAEQYF
CDR3nt: TGTGCCAGCACCCTAAAGGCAGGGGCCGAGCAGTACTTC
v_gene: TRBV12-3/TRBV12-4
j_gene: TRBJ2-7
d_gene: .
abundance: .

CDR3aa: CASSTTSGQETQYF
CDR3nt: TGCGCCAGCAGCACGACTAGCGGCCAAGAGACCCAGTACTTC
v_gene: TRBV5-1
j_gene: TRBJ2-5
d_gene: TRBD2
abundance: .

CDR3aa: CASSRGGMRETQYF
CDR3nt: TGTGCCAGCAGCCGGGGTGGTATGCGAGAGACCCAGTACTTC
v_gene: TRBV3-1
j_gene: TRBJ2-5
d_gene: .
abundance: .

CDR3aa: CASSLEVADTGELFF
CDR3nt: TGCGCCAGCAGCTTGGAGGTCGCAGACACCGGGGAGCTGTTTTTT
v_gene: TRBV5-1
j_gene: TRBJ2-2
d_gene: .
abundance: .

CDR3aa: CASSLASGGADEQFF
CDR3nt: TGTGCCAGCAGCTTAGCTAGCGGGGGGGCCGATGAGCAGTTCTTC
v_gene: TRBV7-3
j_gene: TRBJ2-1
d_gene: TRBD2
abundance: once

CDR3aa: CASSQAPHSPLHF
CDR3nt: TGCGCCAGCAGCCAAGCTCCACATTCCCCCCTCCACTTT
v_gene: TRBV4-1
j_gene: TRBJ1-6
d_gene: .
abundance: .

CDR3aa: CASSLGDRANSPLHF
CDR3nt: TGTGCCAGCAGCTTGGGAGACAGGGCTAATTCACCCCTCCACTTT
v_gene: TRBV12-3/TRBV12-4
j_gene: TRBJ1-6
d_gene: TRBD1
abundance: .

CDR3aa: CSARDPSRGLDTQYF
CDR3nt: TGCAGTGCTAGAGATCCGTCCCGAGGCCTTGATACGCAGTATTTT
v_gene: TRBV20-1
j_gene: TRBJ2-3
d_gene: .
abundance: .

CDR3aa: CATSDSRDTNQPQHF
CDR3nt: TGTGCCACCAGTGATTCGCGGGACACGAATCAGCCCCAGCATTTT
v_gene: TRBV24-1
j_gene: TRBJ1-5
d_gene: .
abundance: .

CDR3aa: CASSEGGGVYNEQFF
CDR3nt: TGTGCCAGCAGCGAAGGCGGGGGGGTTTACAATGAGCAGTTCTTC
v_gene: TRBV9
j_gene: TRBJ2-1
d_gene: TRBD2
abundance: .

CDR3aa: CASSHTGSGANVLTF
CDR3nt: TGCGCCAGCAGCCACACAGGGTCTGGGGCCAACGTCCTGACTTTC
v_gene: TRBV5-1
j_gene: TRBJ2-6
d_gene: .
abundance: once

CDR3aa: CASSQSSLYNEQFF
CDR3nt: TGTGCCAGCAGCCAGAGTAGCCTCTACAATGAGCAGTTCTTC
v_gene: TRBV3-1
j_gene: TRBJ2-1
d_gene: .
abundance: .

CDR3aa: CASSSRQVSSGNTIYF
CDR3nt: TGTGCCAGCAGCTCCCGACAGGTGAGCTCTGGAAACACCATATATTTT
v_gene: TRBV9
j_gene: TRBJ1-3
d_gene: .
abundance: .

CDR3aa: CASTRPGLTVDTQYF
CDR3nt: TGTGCCAGCACCAGACCGGGACTCACGGTAGATACGCAGTATTTT
v_gene: TRBV12-3/TRBV12-4
j_gene: TRBJ2-3
d_gene: .
abundance: .

CDR3aa: CASGRQVYEQYF
CDR3nt: TGTGCTAGTGGTCGACAGGTCTACGAGCAGTACTTC
v_gene: TRBV12-5
j_gene: TRBJ2-7
d_gene: .
abundance: .

CDR3aa: CASSSQGAGQPQHF
CDR3nt: TGTGCCAGCAGTTCACAGGGGGCTGGGCAGCCCCAGCATTTT
v_gene: TRBV27
j_gene: TRBJ1-5
d_gene: TRBD1
abundance: .

CDR3aa: CASRRDLYNEQFF
CDR3nt: TGCGCCAGCAGGCGGGACCTCTACAATGAGCAGTTCTTC
v_gene: TRBV4-1
j_gene: TRBJ2-1
d_gene: .
abundance: .

CDR3aa: CASSGTGAQNEQFF
CDR3nt: TGTGCCAGCAGCGGGACAGGGGCGCAGAATGAGCAGTTCTTC
v_gene: TRBV7-6
j_gene: TRBJ2-1
d_gene: TRBD1
abundance: .

CDR3aa: CASRSSGTVGYEQYF
CDR3nt: TGTGCCAGCAGGTCCAGTGGGACAGTAGGCTACGAGCAGTACTTC
v_gene: TRBV2
j_gene: TRBJ2-7
d_gene: TRBD1
abundance: .

CDR3aa: CASSQAKGAGSPLHF
CDR3nt: TGTGCCAGCAGCCAAGCAAAAGGAGCGGGTTCACCCCTCCACTTT
v_gene: TRBV3-1
j_gene: TRBJ1-6
d_gene: .
abundance: .

CDR3aa: CASRGQGVSPLHF
CDR3nt: TGTGCCAGCAGAGGACAGGGGGTATCACCCCTCCACTTT
v_gene: TRBV27
j_gene: TRBJ1-6
d_gene: TRBD1
abundance: .

CDR3aa: CSAMLWEPNTEAFF
CDR3nt: TGCAGTGCTATGCTCTGGGAACCTAACACTGAAGCTTTCTTT
v_gene: TRBV20-1
j_gene: TRBJ1-1
d_gene: .
abundance: .

CDR3aa: CATSDDGTGGDEQYF
CDR3nt: TGTGCCACCAGTGACGATGGGACAGGGGGCGACGAGCAGTACTTC
v_gene: TRBV24-1
j_gene: TRBJ2-7
d_gene: TRBD1
abundance: .

CDR3aa: CASSGTGGAYEQYF
CDR3nt: TGTGCCAGCAGTGGGACAGGGGGCGCGTACGAGCAGTACTTC
v_gene: TRBV12-3/TRBV12-4
j_gene: TRBJ2-7
d_gene: TRBD1
abundance: .

CDR3aa: CASSPSRLLGTQYF
CDR3nt: TGTGCCAGCAGCCCTAGTAGGTTGCTGGGTACGCAGTATTTT
v_gene: TRBV11-2
j_gene: TRBJ2-3
d_gene: .
abundance: .

CDR3aa: CSALGSGGNMISSPLHF
CDR3nt: TGCAGTGCACTCGGATCGGGGGGGAACATGATTAGTTCACCCCTCCACTTT
v_gene: TRBV20-1
j_gene: TRBJ1-6
d_gene: .
abundance: .

CDR3aa: CASSYLLGEDSEAFF
CDR3nt: TGCGCCAGCAGTTATCTCCTAGGCGAGGACTCTGAAGCTTTCTTT
v_gene: TRBV5-1
j_gene: TRBJ1-1
d_gene: .
abundance: .

CDR3aa: CASSLGQGVETQYF
CDR3nt: TGTGCCAGCAGCTTAGGACAGGGGGTAGAGACCCAGTACTTC
v_gene: TRBV7-8
j_gene: TRBJ2-5
d_gene: TRBD1
abundance: once

CDR3aa: CAWERLTGISADTQYF
CDR3nt: TGTGCCTGGGAGCGCCTGACGGGAATTAGTGCAGATACGCAGTATTTT
v_gene: TRBV30
j_gene: TRBJ2-3
d_gene: .
abundance: .

CDR3aa: CASSLLRRGIYNEQFF
CDR3nt: TGTGCCAGCAGCTTACTTCGGAGGGGAATATACAATGAGCAGTTCTTC
v_gene: TRBV11-2
j_gene: TRBJ2-1
d_gene: .
abundance: .

CDR3aa: CATSLQGVKDTEAFF
CDR3nt: TGTGCCACCTCGCTACAGGGGGTGAAGGACACTGAAGCTTTCTTT
v_gene: TRBV19
j_gene: TRBJ1-1
d_gene: TRBD1
abundance: .

CDR3aa: CATSTDRGHQPQHF
CDR3nt: TGTGCCACCAGCACCGACAGGGGCCATCAGCCCCAGCATTTT
v_gene: TRBV15
j_gene: TRBJ1-5
d_gene: TRBD1
abundance: .

CDR3aa: CASSVSGPMNSPLHF
CDR3nt: TGTGCCAGCAGTGTGTCGGGACCTATGAATTCACCCCTCCACTTT
v_gene: TRBV2
j_gene: TRBJ1-6
d_gene: .
abundance: .

CDR3aa: CASSPGTSGETQYF
CDR3nt: TGTGCCAGCTCACCGGGGACTAGCGGGGAGACCCAGTACTTC
v_gene: TRBV18
j_gene: TRBJ2-5
d_gene: TRBD2
abundance: once

CDR3aa: CATGTANTGELFF
CDR3nt: TGTGCCACCGGGACAGCGAACACCGGGGAGCTGTTTTTT
v_gene: TRBV24-1
j_gene: TRBJ2-2
d_gene: TRBD1
abundance: once

CDR3aa: CASKPRTAEAFF
CDR3nt: TGTGCCAGTAAACCGAGGACTGCTGAAGCTTTCTTT
v_gene: TRBV19
j_gene: TRBJ1-1
d_gene: .
abundance: .

CDR3aa: CASSPRYGLREGLFF
CDR3nt: TGTGCCAGCAGCCCCAGGTATGGCCTCCGAGAGGGGCTTTTCTTT
v_gene: TRBV21-1
j_gene: TRBJ1-1
d_gene: .
abundance: once

CDR3aa: CASIRPGQGYEQYF
CDR3nt: TGTGCCAGCATCAGACCGGGACAGGGGTACGAGCAGTACTTC
v_gene: TRBV7-2
j_gene: TRBJ2-7
d_gene: TRBD1
abundance: .

CDR3aa: CASSPGLAGRDYEQYF
CDR3nt: TGTGCCAGCAGTCCCGGACTAGCGGGGAGGGACTACGAGCAGTACTTC
v_gene: TRBV2
j_gene: TRBJ2-7
d_gene: TRBD2
abundance: .

CDR3aa: CASSALRGDGANVLTF
CDR3nt: TGTGCCAGCAGTGCGCTGAGGGGGGACGGGGCCAACGTCCTGACTTTC
v_gene: TRBV7-2
j_gene: TRBJ2-6
d_gene: .
abundance: .

CDR3aa: CASSPQLSSDTQYF
CDR3nt: TGTGCCAGCTCACCTCAGCTATCGTCCGATACGCAGTATTTT
v_gene: TRBV18
j_gene: TRBJ2-3
d_gene: .
abundance: .